The 31 T cell receptor beta chains presented below share a single source sample, sequenced in a study of cytomegalovirus exposure and HLA in healthy donors. PCR was performed using 60 Vbeta and 13 Jbeta primers. Using immunoSEQ multiplex PCR, the repertoire was profiled, and TCRdb retains in-frame clones only, with some absent. This sample has around 140,000 clones, with approximately 84% found just once. The sample was PBMCs. These TCRs come from a man aged 25 to 40 in good health and CMV-seropositive.

The chain uses TRBV2 and TRBJ2-3, with TRBD1 identical over 10 bases. This CDR3 region has 17 residues. Germline V lookup: CDR1 SNHLY, CDR2 FYNNEI. J gave up 9 bases and V 5 bases, and 17 bases lay outside the gene matches. The CDR3 loop reads CASSLLPGQGPSGTQYF. CDR3 sequence (DNA): TGTGCCAGCAGTCTCCTGCCGGGACAGGGGCCCTCGGGGACGCAGTATTTT. The full variable domain, with the rest looked up from reference TRBV2 and TRBJ2-3, is EPEVTQTPSHQVTQMGQEVILRCVPISNHLYFYWYRQILGQKVEFLVSFYNNEISEKSEIFDDQFSVERPDGSNFTLKIRSTKLEDSAMYFCASSLLPGQGPSGTQYFGPGTRLTVL.

The CDR3 protein is CASRWGLADYEQYF. The CDR3 bases are TGTGCCAGCAGGTGGGGACTAGCGGACTACGAGCAGTACTTC. The V gene is TRBV2, the J gene TRBJ2-7; 11 nucleotides match TRBD2. Germline assignment: CDR1 SNHLY and CDR2 FYNNEI. The trim removed 6 bases at V and 3 bases at J, leaving 4 bases unmatched. The CDR3 has 14 amino acids.

The chain links TRBV28 to TRBJ2-1; 7 bases align to TRBD1. The CDR3 extends over 14 amino acids. Germline V lookup: CDR1 MDHEN, CDR2 SYDVKM. Unmatched junction bases numbered 5, after V lost 5 bases and J lost 4 bases. CDR3 DNA: TGTGCCAGCAGTCCGGGACAGCTATACAATGAGCAGTTCTTC. The encoded protein is CASSPGQLYNEQFF. The full variable domain, its missing parts supplied by reference TRBV28 and TRBJ2-1, is DVKVTQSSRYLVKRTGEKVFLECVQDMDHENMFWYRQDPGLGLRLIYFSYDVKMKEKGDIPEGYSVSREKKERFSLILESASTNQTSMYLCASSPGQLYNEQFFGPGTRLTVL.

The chain links TRBV5-4 to TRBJ1-2, with a weak D call TRBD1 (5 bases). The CDR3 is 15 residues long. In germline, CDR1 is SGHNT, CDR2 YYREEE (reference sequence). Trimming cost V 5 bases and J 2 bases, with 16 bases left between them. DNA of the CDR3: TGTGCCAGCAGGGGGGGGGTAGGGGCCAACTATGGCTACACCTTC. Its protein product is CASRGGVGANYGYTF.

The chain couples TRBV5-1 to TRBJ1-2, with D possibly matching TRBD1 (6 bases). The CDR3 runs to 13 residues. V was pared by 2 bases and J by 6 bases, with 11 bases between. Germline V CDR1 and CDR2: SGHRS, YFSETQ. CDR3 loop: CASSFQGRDGYTF. The CDR3 region has the DNA TGCGCCAGCAGCTTCCAGGGGCGGGATGGCTACACCTTC. The entire variable domain, with the rest obtained from reference TRBV5-1 and TRBJ1-2, is as follows: KAGVTQTPRYLIKTRGQQVTLSCSPISGHRSVSWYQQTPGQGLQFLFEYFSETQRNKGNFPGRFSGRQFSNSRSEMNVSTLELGDSALYLCASSFQGRDGYTFGSGTRLTVV.

V usage is TRBV7-2 and J usage is TRBJ2-5; maybe TRBD2 (6 bases). This CDR3 has 17 residues. The germline CDR1 and CDR2 sequences are SGHTA and FQGNSA. V was cut by 5 bases and J by 5 bases, with 24 bases left in between. The DNA of the CDR3 is TGTGCCAGCAGCCCCATGGGCGGGACTCCATCATGGGAGACCCAGTACTTC. It is translated as CASSPMGGTPSWETQYF.

The V and J genes are TRBV5-1 and TRBJ1-4; tentatively, D is TRBD1 (5 bases). The CDR3 has 15 amino acids. V lost 0 bases and J 0 bases, leaving 6 bases between the germline ends. Germline V gene lookup returns CDR1 SGHRS and CDR2 YFSETQ. The DNA of the CDR3 is TGCGCCAGCAGCTTGGGACAGCCAACTAATGAAAAACTGTTTTTT. Its protein is CASSLGQPTNEKLFF.

The rearrangement joins TRBV10-1 to TRBJ1-4; D ambiguous. V lost 8 bases to trimming and J lost 3 bases, with 4 bases between them. CDR1 and CDR2 (germline): WNHNN, SYGVQD (reference sequence). The CDR3 has 11 amino acids. The CDR3 region has the DNA TGCGCCAGCGGAGCTAATGAAAAACTGTTTTTT. This gives the protein CASGANEKLFF.

This chain joins TRBV6-1 and TRBJ2-4; D unclear. CDR3 length: 14 residues. V was cut by 3 bases and J by 4 bases, with 10 bases left in between. Germline V gives CDR1 MNHNS, CDR2 SASEGT. CDR3 sequence: CASSDRGQKNIQYF. CDR3 coding DNA: TGTGCCAGCAGTGATAGAGGCCAAAAAAACATTCAGTACTTC.

This clone appeared once. The chain links TRBV9 to TRBJ1-3; D remains unclear. Germline V gene sequence: CDR1 SGDLS, CDR2 YYNGEE. Trimming removed 2 bases at V and 0 bases at J, with 6 bases between. This CDR3 comprises 14 residues. The CDR3 DNA reads TGTGCCAGCAGCGTTATGAGCTCTGGAAACACCATATATTTT. Protein product: CASSVMSSGNTIYF.

V gene TRBV19 combines with J gene TRBJ1-2; 8 bases align to TRBD1. Trimming removed 4 bases from V and 6 bases from J; junction bases left unmatched: 7. Germline V gene sequence: CDR1 LNHDA, CDR2 SQIVND (reference sequence). This CDR3 region has 14 residues. As DNA, the CDR3 is TGTGCCAGTAGTAGGGCAGGGGGCGCAGATGGCTACACCTTC. Translating it yields CASSRAGGADGYTF.

The rearrangement joins TRBV5-1 to TRBJ2-5; D ambiguous. Germline V gives CDR1 SGHRS, CDR2 YFSETQ. Trimming pared 5 bases from V and 4 bases from J, leaving 9 bases between. The CDR3 is 12 amino acids. The CDR3: CASRRDGETQYF. The DNA of the CDR3 is TGCGCCAGCAGACGCGATGGAGAGACCCAGTACTTC. The whole variable domain, remainder taken from reference TRBV5-1 and TRBJ2-5, is KAGVTQTPRYLIKTRGQQVTLSCSPISGHRSVSWYQQTPGQGLQFLFEYFSETQRNKGNFPGRFSGRQFSNSRSEMNVSTLELGDSALYLCASRRDGETQYFGPGTRLLVL.

This clone occurred a few times. The CDR3, as DNA: TGTGCCAGCAGCTCCCCCATCGACCCGGGGGACATTCAGTACTTC. Encoded protein: CASSSPIDPGDIQYF. J is TRBJ2-4 and V is TRBV7-9, with D possibly being TRBD2 (6 bases). From germline, CDR1 is SEHNR and CDR2 FQNEAQ (reference sequence). The CDR3 runs 15 residues. V dropped 4 bases and J dropped 8 bases, with 18 bases sitting between them.

The V and J genes are TRBV7-9 and TRBJ2-2, with 7 bases identical to TRBD2. With 8 bases clipped from V and 0 bases from J, the junction kept 3 bases outside the gene matches. Germline V gene data show CDR1 as SEHNR and CDR2 as FQNEAQ (reference sequence). The length of the CDR3 is 14 residues. CDR3 coding DNA: TGTGCCAGCGGGGGGGGAGCGAACACCGGGGAGCTGTTTTTT. Translating gives CASGGGANTGELFF.

This clone was seen once. This chain links TRBV5-4 with TRBJ2-3, with D perhaps matching TRBD2 (5 bases). Trimming cost V 4 bases and J 6 bases, with 21 bases left between them. Looked up from germline, CDR1 is SGHNT and CDR2 is YYREEE (reference sequence). The CDR3 spans 16 residues. The CDR3 protein is CASSPHWSGRADTQYF. As DNA, the CDR3 is TGTGCCAGCAGCCCCCACTGGTCTGGGCGGGCCGATACGCAGTATTTT.

This clone was picked up a small number of times. V gene TRBV4-1 combines with J gene TRBJ2-7; 14 bases line up with TRBD2. The length of the CDR3 is 17 residues. V was pared by 0 bases and J by 1 base, with 2 bases of the junction left unmatched. Germline loops: CDR1 MGHRA, CDR2 YSYEKL. CDR3 DNA: TGCGCCAGCAGCCAAGATTGGACTAGCGGGGGGTCCTACGAGCAGTACTTC. Translating gives CASSQDWTSGGSYEQYF.

This rearrangement joins TRBV5-6 to TRBJ2-7; 13 bases are a match to TRBD2. The germline V gene has CDR1 SGHDT and CDR2 YYEEEE. The CDR3 is 15 amino acids. With V trimmed by 0 bases and J by 6 bases, 3 bases remained unmatched. CDR3 DNA: TGTGCCAGCAGCTTGGGGACTAGCGGGAGACGCGAGCAGTACTTC. As protein: CASSLGTSGRREQYF.

The gene calls are TRBV30 and TRBJ1-6; 8 bases line up with TRBD1. Germline V gene data show CDR1 as GTSNPN and CDR2 as SVGIG (reference sequence). The CDR3 sequence is 14 residues long. V was pared by 2 bases and J by 13 bases, with 10 bases of the junction left unmatched. CDR3 residues: CAWSKDREFSPLHF. In nucleotides, the CDR3 is TGTGCCTGGAGTAAGGACAGGGAATTTTCTCCCCTCCACTTT.

The chain couples TRBV6-5 to TRBJ2-7, with D perhaps TRBD1 (5 bases). V lost 0 bases and J 6 bases, leaving 15 bases between the germline ends. The CDR3 has 15 residues. The germline CDR1 and CDR2 sequences are MNHEY and SVGAGI. CDR3 sequence (DNA): TGTGCCAGCAGTTACTCGATGGACACCCTCGGCGAGCAGTACTTC. Protein sequence: CASSYSMDTLGEQYF.

The rearrangement links TRBV7-9 to TRBJ1-5, with 8 bases aligning to TRBD1. Germline values: CDR1 SEHNR, CDR2 FQNEAQ (reference sequence). V was pared by 5 bases and J by 4 bases, with 7 bases of the junction left unmatched. The CDR3 has 15 amino acids. The CDR3 loop is CASSAGTGANQPQHF. CDR3 DNA sequence: TGTGCCAGCAGCGCCGGGACAGGAGCAAATCAGCCCCAGCATTTT.

The chain links TRBV2 to TRBJ1-5, with D unresolved. Germline CDR1 and CDR2: SNHLY and FYNNEI. The CDR3 length is 14 residues. V was trimmed by 1 base and J by 9 bases, leaving 13 bases between them. The CDR3 DNA reads as TGTGCCAGCAGTGAAGGGCAGGCCGGTGGGCCCCAGCATTTT. As protein: CASSEGQAGGPQHF.

The CDR3 region is CASSRGRLKTGSYNSPLHF. CDR3 in DNA: TGTGCCAGCAGCCGAGGACGCCTCAAGACGGGGTCCTATAATTCACCCCTCCACTTT. The chain employs TRBV7-8 and TRBJ1-6; D unresolved. Trimming pared 5 bases from V and 1 base from J, leaving 21 bases between. CDR3 size: 19 residues. Germline V CDR1 and CDR2: SGHVS, FQNEAQ.

V usage is TRBV28 and J usage is TRBJ2-3; D is uncertain. Per germline, CDR1 MDHEN and CDR2 SYDVKM. The CDR3 has 17 amino acids. Trimming removed 0 bases from V and 2 bases from J, with 15 bases in between. CDR3 nucleotides: TGTGCCAGCAGTTTATGGCCAGATTTAAACACCACAGATACGCAGTATTTT. It yields the protein CASSLWPDLNTTDTQYF. Supplemented by reference TRBV28 and TRBJ2-3, the full variable domain reads DVKVTQSSRYLVKRTGEKVFLECVQDMDHENMFWYRQDPGLGLRLIYFSYDVKMKEKGDIPEGYSVSREKKERFSLILESASTNQTSMYLCASSLWPDLNTTDTQYFGPGTRLTVL.

This clone has at least ten counts. The chain recombines TRBV25-1 with TRBJ1-1; 7 positions match TRBD1. The CDR3 contains 14 residues. After removal of 6 bases from V and 0 bases from J, the junction contained 4 bases not matched to a gene. The germline V gene encodes CDR1 MGHDK and CDR2 SYGVNS. The CDR3 region is CASRDRAMNTEAFF. The DNA of the CDR3 is TGTGCCAGCAGAGACAGGGCTATGAACACTGAAGCTTTCTTT.

V and J are TRBV28 and TRBJ2-7; TRBD1 aligns across 9 bases. The CDR3 runs to 14 residues. Germline loops: CDR1 MDHEN, CDR2 SYDVKM. The junction had 4 bases not matched to a gene; V was cut back by 1 base and J by 6 bases. The DNA of the CDR3 is TGTGCCAGCAGTTTATTGGGACAGGGTGGCGAGCAGTACTTC. It yields the protein CASSLLGQGGEQYF.

The chain links TRBV18 to TRBJ2-3; TRBD1 matches 8 bases. Germline values: CDR1 KGHSH, CDR2 LQKENI. The ends lost 3 bases at V and 3 bases at J; junction bases unmatched: 8. The CDR3 consists of 16 residues. The CDR3 DNA is TGTGCCAGCTCACCGCTTTCGACAGGGGCGACAGATACGCAGTATTTT. Translating gives CASSPLSTGATDTQYF. The full variable domain, completed using reference TRBV18 and TRBJ2-3, is NAGVMQNPRHLVRRRGQEARLRCSPMKGHSHVYWYRQLPEEGLKFMVYLQKENIIDESGMPKERFSAEFPKEGPSILRIQQVVRGDSAAYFCASSPLSTGATDTQYFGPGTRLTVL.

About this clone: One end of the junction does not line up with germline, which may come from a read error. The chain uses TRBV7-2 and TRBJ2-6, with 10 bases aligning to TRBD1. This CDR3 comprises 18 residues. In germline, CDR1 is SGHTA, CDR2 FQGNSA. The CDR3 is CASSVAGTGVSGANVLTF. The CDR3 coding sequence is TGTGCCAGCAGCGTAGCCGGGACAGGGGTATCTGGGGCCAACGTCCTGACTTTC.

The chain has TRBV5-6 and TRBJ2-5; TRBD1 agrees at 8 bases. Gene TRBJ2-7 matches the end of the DNA better, so the J call may be wrong. The germline V gene encodes CDR1 SGHDT and CDR2 YYEEEE. The CDR3 is 15 residues long. CDR3 residues: CASSLVTGASYEQYF. The CDR3, as DNA: TGTGCCAGCAGCTTGGTGACAGGGGCCTCATACGAGCAGTACTTC.

This chain uses TRBV28 with TRBJ2-5; a possible D gene is TRBD2 (7 bases). Germline values: CDR1 MDHEN, CDR2 SYDVKM. CDR3 size: 14 residues. Trimming took 8 bases from V and 5 from J, leaving 18 bases between them. In DNA, the CDR3 is TGTGCCAGCGCAAAAGGGGGGGAAGGGGAGACCCAGTACTTC. Its protein is CASAKGGEGETQYF.

The rearrangement joins TRBV6-1 to TRBJ1-5; 10 bases map to TRBD1. After removal of 4 bases from V and 7 bases from J, the junction contained 16 bases not matched to a gene. The CDR3 is made up of 18 amino acids. Germline CDR1 MNHNS, CDR2 SASEGT. CDR3 nucleotide sequence: TGTGCCAGCAGTGCATACCATACCCCGGGACAGGGGACCCAGCCCCAGCATTTT. Translated, it gives CASSAYHTPGQGTQPQHF.

The chain couples TRBV7-3 to TRBJ2-3; 15 nucleotides match TRBD2. V dropped 0 bases and J dropped 2; count of bases not matched to a gene: 3. The germline gives CDR1 SGHTA, CDR2 FQGTGA. This CDR3 has 18 residues. The CDR3 loop is CASSLTGLAGGPTDTQYF. The CDR3, as DNA: TGTGCCAGCAGCTTAACGGGACTAGCGGGAGGCCCCACAGATACGCAGTATTTT.